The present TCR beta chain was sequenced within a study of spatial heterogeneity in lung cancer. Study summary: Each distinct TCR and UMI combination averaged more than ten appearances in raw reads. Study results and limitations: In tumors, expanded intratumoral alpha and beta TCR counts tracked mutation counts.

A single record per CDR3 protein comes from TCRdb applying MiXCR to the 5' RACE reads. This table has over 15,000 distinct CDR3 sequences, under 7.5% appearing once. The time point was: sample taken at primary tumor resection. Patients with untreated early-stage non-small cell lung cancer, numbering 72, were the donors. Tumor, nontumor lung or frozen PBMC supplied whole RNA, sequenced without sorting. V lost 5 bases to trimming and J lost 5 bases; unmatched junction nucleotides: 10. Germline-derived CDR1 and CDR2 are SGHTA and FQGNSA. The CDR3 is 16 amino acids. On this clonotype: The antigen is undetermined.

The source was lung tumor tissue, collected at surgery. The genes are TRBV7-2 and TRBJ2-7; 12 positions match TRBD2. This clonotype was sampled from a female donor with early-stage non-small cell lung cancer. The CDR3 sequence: CASSERLAGGHHEQYF. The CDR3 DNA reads TGTGCCAGCAGCGAGAGGCTAGCGGGAGGGCACCACGAGCAGTACTTC. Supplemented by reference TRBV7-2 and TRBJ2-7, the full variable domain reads GAGVSQSPSNKVTEKGKDVELRCDPISGHTALYWYRQSLGQGLEFLIYFQGNSAPDKSGLPSDRFSAERTGGSVSTLTIQRTQQEDSAVYLCASSERLAGGHHEQYFGPGTRLTVT.